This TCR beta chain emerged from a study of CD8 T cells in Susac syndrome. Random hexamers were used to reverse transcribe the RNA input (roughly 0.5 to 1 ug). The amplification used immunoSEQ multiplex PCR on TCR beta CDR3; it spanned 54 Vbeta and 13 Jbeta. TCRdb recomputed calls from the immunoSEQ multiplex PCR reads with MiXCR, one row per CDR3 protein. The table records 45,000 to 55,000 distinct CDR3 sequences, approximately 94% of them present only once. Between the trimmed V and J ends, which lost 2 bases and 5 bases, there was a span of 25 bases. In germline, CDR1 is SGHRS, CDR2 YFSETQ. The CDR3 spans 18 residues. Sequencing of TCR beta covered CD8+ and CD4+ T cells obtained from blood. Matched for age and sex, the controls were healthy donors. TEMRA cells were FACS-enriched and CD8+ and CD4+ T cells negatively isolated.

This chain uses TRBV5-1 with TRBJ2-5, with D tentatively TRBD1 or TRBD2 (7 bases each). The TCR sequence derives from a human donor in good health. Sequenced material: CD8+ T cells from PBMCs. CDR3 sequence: CASSFAIRGGAGQETQYF. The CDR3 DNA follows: TGCGCCAGCAGCTTTGCGATCCGCGGAGGAGCGGGACAGGAGACCCAGTACTTC.